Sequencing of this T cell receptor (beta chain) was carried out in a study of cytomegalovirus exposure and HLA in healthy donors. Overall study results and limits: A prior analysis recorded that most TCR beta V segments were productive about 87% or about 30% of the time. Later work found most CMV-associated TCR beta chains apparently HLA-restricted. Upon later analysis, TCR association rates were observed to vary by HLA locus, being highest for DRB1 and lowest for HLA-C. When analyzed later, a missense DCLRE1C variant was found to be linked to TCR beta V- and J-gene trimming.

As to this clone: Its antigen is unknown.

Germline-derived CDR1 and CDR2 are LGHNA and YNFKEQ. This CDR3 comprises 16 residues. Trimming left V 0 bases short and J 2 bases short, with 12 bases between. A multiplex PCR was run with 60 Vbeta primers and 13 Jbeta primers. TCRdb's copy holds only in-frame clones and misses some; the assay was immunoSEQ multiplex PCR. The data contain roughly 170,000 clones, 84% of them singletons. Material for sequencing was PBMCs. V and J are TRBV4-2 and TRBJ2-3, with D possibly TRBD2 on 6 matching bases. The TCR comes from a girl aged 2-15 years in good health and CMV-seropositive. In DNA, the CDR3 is TGTGCCAGCAGCCAAGAATCCGCGGGACTCACAGATACGCAGTATTTT. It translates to CASSQESAGLTDTQYF.